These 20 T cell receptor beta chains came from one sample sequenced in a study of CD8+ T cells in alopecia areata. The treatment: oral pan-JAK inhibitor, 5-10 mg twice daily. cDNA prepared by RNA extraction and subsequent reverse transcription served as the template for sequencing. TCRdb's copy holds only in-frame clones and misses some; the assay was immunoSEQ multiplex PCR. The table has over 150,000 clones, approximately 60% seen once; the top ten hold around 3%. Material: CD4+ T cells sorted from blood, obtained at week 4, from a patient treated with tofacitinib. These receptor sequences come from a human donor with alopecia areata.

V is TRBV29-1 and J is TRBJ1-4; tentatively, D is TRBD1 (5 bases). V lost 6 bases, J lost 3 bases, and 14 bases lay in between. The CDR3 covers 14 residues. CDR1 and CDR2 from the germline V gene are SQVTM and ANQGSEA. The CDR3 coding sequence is TGCAGCGTCCTTCCCCAGGGTGCTAATGAAAAACTGTTTTTT. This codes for CSVLPQGANEKLFF. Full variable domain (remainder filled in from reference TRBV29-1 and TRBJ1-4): SAVISQKPSRDICQRGTSLTIQCQVDSQVTMMFWYRQQPGQSLTLIATANQGSEATYESGFVIDKFPISRPNLTFSTLTVSNMSPEDSSIYLCSVLPQGANEKLFFGSGTQLSVL.

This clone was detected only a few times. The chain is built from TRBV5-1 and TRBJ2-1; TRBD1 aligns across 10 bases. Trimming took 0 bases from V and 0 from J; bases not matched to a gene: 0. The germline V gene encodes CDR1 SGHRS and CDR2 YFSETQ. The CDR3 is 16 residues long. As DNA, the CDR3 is TGCGCCAGCAGCTTGGGGACAGGGGGCTCCTACAATGAGCAGTTCTTC. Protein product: CASSLGTGGSYNEQFF.

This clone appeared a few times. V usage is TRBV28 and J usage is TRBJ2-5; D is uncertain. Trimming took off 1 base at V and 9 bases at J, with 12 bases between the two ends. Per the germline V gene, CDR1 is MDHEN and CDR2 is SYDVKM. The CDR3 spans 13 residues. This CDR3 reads CASSLSPGWAQYF. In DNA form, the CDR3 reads TGTGCCAGCAGTTTATCACCTGGCTGGGCCCAGTACTTC.

CDR3 coding DNA: TGCGCCAGCAGCCAAGAAGGGACAGGGTTAACTGAAGCTTTCTTT. It yields the protein CASSQEGTGLTEAFF. The V call is TRBV4-1, the J call TRBJ1-1; TRBD1 matches 9 bases. CDR1 MGHRA and CDR2 YSYEKL come from the germline V gene. The CDR3 covers 15 residues. Germline trimming cut 0 bases from V and 5 bases from J; bases unmatched to any gene: 4.

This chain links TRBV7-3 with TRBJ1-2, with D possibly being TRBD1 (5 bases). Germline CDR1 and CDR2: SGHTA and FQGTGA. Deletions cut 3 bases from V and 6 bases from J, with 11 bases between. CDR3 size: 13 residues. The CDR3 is CASSFGASDGYTF. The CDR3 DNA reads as TGTGCCAGCAGCTTCGGGGCGTCGGATGGCTACACCTTC.

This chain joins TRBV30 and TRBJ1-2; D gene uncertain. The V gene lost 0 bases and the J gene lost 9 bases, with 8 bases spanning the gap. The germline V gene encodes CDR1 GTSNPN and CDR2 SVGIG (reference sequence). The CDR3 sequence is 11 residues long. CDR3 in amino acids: CAWSVSLRYTF. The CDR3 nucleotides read TGTGCCTGGAGTGTCTCCTTGCGCTACACCTTC. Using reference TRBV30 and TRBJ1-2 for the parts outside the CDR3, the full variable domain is SQTIHQWPATLVQPVGSPLSLECTVEGTSNPNLYWYRQAAGRGLQLLFYSVGIGQISSEVPQNLSASRPQDRQFILSSKKLLLSDSGFYLCAWSVSLRYTFGSGTRLTVV.

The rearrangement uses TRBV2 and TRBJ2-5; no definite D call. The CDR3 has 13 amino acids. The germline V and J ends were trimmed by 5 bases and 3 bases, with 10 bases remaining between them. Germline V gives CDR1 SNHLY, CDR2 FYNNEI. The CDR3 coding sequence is TGTGCCAGCAGTCCGGCTAGAAAAGAGACCCAGTACTTC. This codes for CASSPARKETQYF.

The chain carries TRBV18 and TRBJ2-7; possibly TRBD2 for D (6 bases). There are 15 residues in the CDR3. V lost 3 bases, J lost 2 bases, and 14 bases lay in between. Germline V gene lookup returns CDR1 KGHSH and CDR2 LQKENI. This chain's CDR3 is CASSPPSGPPYEQYF. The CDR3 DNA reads TGTGCCAGCTCACCTCCAAGCGGGCCACCCTACGAGCAGTACTTC.

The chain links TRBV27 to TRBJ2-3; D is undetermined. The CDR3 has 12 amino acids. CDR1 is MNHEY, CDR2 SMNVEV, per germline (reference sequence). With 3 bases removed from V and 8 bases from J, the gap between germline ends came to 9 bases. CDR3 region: CASSFVGGTQYF. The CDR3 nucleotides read TGTGCCAGCAGTTTTGTGGGTGGTACGCAGTATTTT.

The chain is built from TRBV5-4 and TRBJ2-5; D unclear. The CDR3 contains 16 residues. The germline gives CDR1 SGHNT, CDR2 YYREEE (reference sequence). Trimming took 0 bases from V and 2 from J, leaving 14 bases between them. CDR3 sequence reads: CASSLGLAETQETQYF. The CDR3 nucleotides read TGTGCCAGCAGCTTGGGGTTAGCAGAGACTCAAGAGACCCAGTACTTC.

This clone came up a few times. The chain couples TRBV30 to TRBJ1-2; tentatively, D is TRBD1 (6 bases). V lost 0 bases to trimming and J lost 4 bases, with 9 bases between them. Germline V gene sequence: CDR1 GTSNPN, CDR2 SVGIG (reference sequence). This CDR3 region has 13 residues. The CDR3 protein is CAWSVRGSYGYTF. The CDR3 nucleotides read TGTGCCTGGAGTGTAAGGGGGAGCTATGGCTACACCTTC.

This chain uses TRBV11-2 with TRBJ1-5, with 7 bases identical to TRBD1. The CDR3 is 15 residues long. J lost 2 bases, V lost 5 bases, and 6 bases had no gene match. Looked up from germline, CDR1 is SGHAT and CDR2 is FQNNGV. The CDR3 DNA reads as TGTGCCAGCAGCGGAGGGGGCTTCGGCAATCAGCCCCAGCATTTT. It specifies CASSGGGFGNQPQHF. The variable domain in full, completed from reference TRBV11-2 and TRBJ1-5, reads EAGVAQSPRYKIIEKRQSVAFWCNPISGHATLYWYQQILGQGPKLLIQFQNNGVVDDSQLPKDRFSAERLKGVDSTLKIQPAKLEDSAVYLCASSGGGFGNQPQHFGDGTRLSIL.

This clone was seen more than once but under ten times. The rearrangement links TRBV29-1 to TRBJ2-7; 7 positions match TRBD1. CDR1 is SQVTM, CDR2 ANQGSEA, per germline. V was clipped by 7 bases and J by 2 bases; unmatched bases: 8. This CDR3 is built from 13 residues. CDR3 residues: CSAKTGSAYEQYF. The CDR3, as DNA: TGCAGCGCAAAGACAGGGTCGGCCTACGAGCAGTACTTC.

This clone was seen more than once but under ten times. As DNA, the CDR3 is TGTGCCAGCAGCCCCCGATTGAGCGGGACGCATAATGAGCAGTTCTTC. Its translation: CASSPRLSGTHNEQFF. The V and J genes are TRBV7-2 and TRBJ2-1, with 7 bases that match TRBD2. The J segment lost 7 bases and the V segment lost 5 bases, leaving 14 bases of the junction unmatched. The CDR3 totals 16 residues. Germline loops: CDR1 SGHTA, CDR2 FQGNSA.

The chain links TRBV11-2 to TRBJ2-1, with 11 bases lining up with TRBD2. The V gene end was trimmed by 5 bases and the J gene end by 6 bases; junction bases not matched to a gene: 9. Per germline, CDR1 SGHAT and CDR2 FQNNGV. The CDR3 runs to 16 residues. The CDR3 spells CASSVTSGGFINEQFF. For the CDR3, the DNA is TGTGCCAGCAGCGTAACTAGCGGGGGTTTCATCAATGAGCAGTTCTTC.

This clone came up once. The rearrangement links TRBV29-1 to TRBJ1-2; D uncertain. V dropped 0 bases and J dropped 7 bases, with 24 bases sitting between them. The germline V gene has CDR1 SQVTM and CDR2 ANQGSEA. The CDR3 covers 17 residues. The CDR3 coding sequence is TGCAGCGTTGAAGATCTGTTTTTTGGGAAGGCGGCGGGTGGCTACACCTTC. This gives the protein CSVEDLFFGKAAGGYTF.

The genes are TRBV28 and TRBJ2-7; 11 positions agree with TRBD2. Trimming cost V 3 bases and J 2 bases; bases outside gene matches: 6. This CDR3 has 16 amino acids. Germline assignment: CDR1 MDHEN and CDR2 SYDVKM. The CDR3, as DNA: TGTGCCAGCAGTTTTACTAGCGGGGGCGGTACCTACGAGCAGTACTTC. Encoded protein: CASSFTSGGGTYEQYF.

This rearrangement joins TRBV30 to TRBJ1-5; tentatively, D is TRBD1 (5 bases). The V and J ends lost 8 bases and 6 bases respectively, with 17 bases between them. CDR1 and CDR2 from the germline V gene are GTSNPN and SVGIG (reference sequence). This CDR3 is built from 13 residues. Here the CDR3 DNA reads TGTGCCCTGGGGGTTAAGGGATCTCAGCCCCAGCATTTT. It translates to CALGVKGSQPQHF.

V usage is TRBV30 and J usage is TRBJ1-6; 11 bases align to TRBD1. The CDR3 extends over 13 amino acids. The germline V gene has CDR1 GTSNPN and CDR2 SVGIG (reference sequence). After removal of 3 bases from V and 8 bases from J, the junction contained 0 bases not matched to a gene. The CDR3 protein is CAWRGQGDSPLHF. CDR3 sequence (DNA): TGTGCCTGGAGGGGACAGGGGGATTCACCCCTCCACTTT.

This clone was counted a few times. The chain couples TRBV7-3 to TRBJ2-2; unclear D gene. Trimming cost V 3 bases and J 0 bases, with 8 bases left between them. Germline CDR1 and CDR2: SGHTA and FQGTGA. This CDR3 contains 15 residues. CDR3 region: CASSFDRANTGELFF. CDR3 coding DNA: TGTGCCAGCAGCTTTGACCGGGCGAACACCGGGGAGCTGTTTTTT.